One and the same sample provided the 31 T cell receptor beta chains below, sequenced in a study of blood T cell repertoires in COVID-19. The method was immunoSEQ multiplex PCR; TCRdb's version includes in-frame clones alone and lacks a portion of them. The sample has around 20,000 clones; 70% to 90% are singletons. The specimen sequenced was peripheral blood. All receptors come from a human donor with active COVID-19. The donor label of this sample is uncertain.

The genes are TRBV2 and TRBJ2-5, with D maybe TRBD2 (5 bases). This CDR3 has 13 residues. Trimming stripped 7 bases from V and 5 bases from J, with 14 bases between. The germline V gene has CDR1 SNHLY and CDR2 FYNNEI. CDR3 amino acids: CASTEGVRETQYF. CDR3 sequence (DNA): TGTGCCAGCACTGAGGGCGTACGGGAGACCCAGTACTTC. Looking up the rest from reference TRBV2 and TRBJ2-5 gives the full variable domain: EPEVTQTPSHQVTQMGQEVILRCVPISNHLYFYWYRQILGQKVEFLVSFYNNEISEKSEIFDDQFSVERPDGSNFTLKIRSTKLEDSAMYFCASTEGVRETQYFGPGTRLLVL.

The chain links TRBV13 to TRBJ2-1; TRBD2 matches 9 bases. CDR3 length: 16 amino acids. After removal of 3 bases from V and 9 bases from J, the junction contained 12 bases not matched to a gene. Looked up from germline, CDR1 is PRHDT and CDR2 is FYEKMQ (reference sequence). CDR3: CASSFLAGVIGGEQFF. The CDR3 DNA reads TGTGCCAGCAGCTTTTTAGCGGGAGTAATTGGCGGTGAGCAGTTCTTC. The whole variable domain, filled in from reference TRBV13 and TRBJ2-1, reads AAGVIQSPRHLIKEKRETATLKCYPIPRHDTVYWYQQGPGQDPQFLISFYEKMQSDKGSIPDRFSAQQFSDYHSELNMSSLELGDSALYFCASSFLAGVIGGEQFFGPGTRLTVL.

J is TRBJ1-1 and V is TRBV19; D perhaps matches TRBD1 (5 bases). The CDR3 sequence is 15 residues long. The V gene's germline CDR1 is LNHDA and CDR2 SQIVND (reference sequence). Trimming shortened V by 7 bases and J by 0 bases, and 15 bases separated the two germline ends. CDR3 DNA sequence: TGTGCCAGTATTTCCGGCGGACACATGAACACTGAAGCTTTCTTT. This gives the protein CASISGGHMNTEAFF. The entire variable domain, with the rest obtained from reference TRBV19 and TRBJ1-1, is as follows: DGGITQSPKYLFRKEGQNVTLSCEQNLNHDAMYWYRQDPGQGLRLIYYSQIVNDFQKGDIAEGYSVSREKKESFPLTVTSAQKNPTAFYLCASISGGHMNTEAFFGQGTRLTVV.

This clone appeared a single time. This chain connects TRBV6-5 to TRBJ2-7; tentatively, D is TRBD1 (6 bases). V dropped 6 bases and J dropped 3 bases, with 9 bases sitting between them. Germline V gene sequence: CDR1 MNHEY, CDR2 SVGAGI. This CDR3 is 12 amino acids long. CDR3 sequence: CASSDRIYEQYF. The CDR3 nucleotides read TGTGCCAGCAGCGACAGGATCTACGAGCAGTACTTC.

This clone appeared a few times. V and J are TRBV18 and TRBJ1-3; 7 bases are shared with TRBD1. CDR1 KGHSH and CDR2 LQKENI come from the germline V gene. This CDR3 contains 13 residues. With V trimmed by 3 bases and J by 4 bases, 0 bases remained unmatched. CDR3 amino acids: CASSPGQGNTIYF. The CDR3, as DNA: TGTGCCAGCTCACCGGGACAGGGAAACACCATATATTTT. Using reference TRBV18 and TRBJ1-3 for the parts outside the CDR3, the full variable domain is NAGVMQNPRHLVRRRGQEARLRCSPMKGHSHVYWYRQLPEEGLKFMVYLQKENIIDESGMPKERFSAEFPKEGPSILRIQQVVRGDSAAYFCASSPGQGNTIYFGEGSWLTVV.

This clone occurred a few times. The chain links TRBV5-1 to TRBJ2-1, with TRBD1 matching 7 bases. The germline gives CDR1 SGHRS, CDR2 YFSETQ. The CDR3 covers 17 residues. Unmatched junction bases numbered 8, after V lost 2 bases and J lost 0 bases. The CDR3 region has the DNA TGCGCCAGCAGCTTCCTAGGGGGCCTAAGCTCCTACAATGAGCAGTTCTTC. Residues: CASSFLGGLSSYNEQFF.

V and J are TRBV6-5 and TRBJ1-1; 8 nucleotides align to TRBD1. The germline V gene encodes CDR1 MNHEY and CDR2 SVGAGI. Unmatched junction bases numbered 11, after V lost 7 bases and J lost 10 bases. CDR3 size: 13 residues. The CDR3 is CASTTGDPNGAFF. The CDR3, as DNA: TGTGCCAGCACGACAGGGGACCCTAATGGAGCTTTCTTT.

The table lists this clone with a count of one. The CDR3 DNA sequence: TGCGCCAGCAGCTTGTATCCAGGGGAAGATACGCAGTATTTT. It specifies CASSLYPGEDTQYF. J is TRBJ2-3 and V is TRBV5-1, with D perhaps TRBD1 (6 bases). The V end was cut by 1 base, the J end by 5 bases, with 11 bases between. This CDR3 is 14 amino acids long. CDR1 SGHRS and CDR2 YFSETQ come from the germline V gene.

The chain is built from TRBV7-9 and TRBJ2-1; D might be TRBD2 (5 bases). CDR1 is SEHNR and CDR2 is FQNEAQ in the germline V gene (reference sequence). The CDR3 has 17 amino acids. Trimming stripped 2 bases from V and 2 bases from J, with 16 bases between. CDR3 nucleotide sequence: TGTGCCAGCAGCTTATCGCGGGTCCAGAGTCCCTACAATGAGCAGTTCTTC. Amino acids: CASSLSRVQSPYNEQFF.

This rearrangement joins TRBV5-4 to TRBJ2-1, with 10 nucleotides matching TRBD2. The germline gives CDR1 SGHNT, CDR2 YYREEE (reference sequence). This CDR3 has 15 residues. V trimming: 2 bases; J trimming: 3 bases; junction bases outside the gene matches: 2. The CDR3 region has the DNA TGTGCCAGCAGCTTACTAGCGGGATACTACAATGAGCAGTTCTTC. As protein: CASSLLAGYYNEQFF.

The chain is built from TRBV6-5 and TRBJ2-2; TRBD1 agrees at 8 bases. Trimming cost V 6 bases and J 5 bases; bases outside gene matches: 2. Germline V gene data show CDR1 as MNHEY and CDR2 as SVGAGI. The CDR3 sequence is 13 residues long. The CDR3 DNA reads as TGTGCCAGCAGACAGGGGGTAACCGGGGAGCTGTTTTTT. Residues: CASRQGVTGELFF.

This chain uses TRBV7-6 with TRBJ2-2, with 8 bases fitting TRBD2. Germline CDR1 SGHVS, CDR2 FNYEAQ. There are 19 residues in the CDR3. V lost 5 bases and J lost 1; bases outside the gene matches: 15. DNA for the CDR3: TGTGCCAGCAGCCCTATCTTTGCCGGGGGGGCCCAGAACACCGGGGAGCTGTTTTTT. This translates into CASSPIFAGGAQNTGELFF.

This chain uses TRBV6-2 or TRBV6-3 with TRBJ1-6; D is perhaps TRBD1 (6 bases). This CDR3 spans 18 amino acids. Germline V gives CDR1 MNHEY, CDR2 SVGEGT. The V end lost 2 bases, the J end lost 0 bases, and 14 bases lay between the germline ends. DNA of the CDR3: TGTGCCAGCAGTTACACCCGCCAGGACAGCTCCTATAATTCACCCCTCCACTTT. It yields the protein CASSYTRQDSSYNSPLHF.

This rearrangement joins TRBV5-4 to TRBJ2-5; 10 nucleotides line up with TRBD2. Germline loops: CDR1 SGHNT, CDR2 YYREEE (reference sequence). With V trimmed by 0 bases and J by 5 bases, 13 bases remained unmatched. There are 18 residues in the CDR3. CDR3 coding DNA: TGTGCCAGCAGCTTGGTTGGGACTAGCGTACCAATGGGGGAGACCCAGTACTTC. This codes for CASSLVGTSVPMGETQYF.

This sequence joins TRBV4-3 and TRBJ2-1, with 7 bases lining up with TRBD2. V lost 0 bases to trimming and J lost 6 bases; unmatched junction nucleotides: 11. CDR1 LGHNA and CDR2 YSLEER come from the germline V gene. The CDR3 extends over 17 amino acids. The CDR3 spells CASSQDYGLADFNEQFF. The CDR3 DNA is TGCGCCAGCAGCCAAGATTATGGTCTAGCGGACTTCAATGAGCAGTTCTTC.

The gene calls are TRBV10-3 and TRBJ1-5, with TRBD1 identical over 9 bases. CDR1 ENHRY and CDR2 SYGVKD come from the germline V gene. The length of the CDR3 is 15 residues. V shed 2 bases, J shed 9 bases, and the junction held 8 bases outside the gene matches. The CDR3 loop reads CAISEELQGARPQHF. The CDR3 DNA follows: TGTGCCATCAGTGAGGAGTTACAGGGGGCACGGCCCCAGCATTTT.

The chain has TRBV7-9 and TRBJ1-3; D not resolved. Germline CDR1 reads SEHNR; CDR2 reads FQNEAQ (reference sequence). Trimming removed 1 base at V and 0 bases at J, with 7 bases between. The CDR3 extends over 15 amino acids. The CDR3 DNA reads TGTGCCAGCAGCTTAGATAGTTTCTCTGGAAACACCATATATTTT. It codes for CASSLDSFSGNTIYF.

The chain's CDR3 is CASSNLAGNYGYTF. CDR3 in DNA: TGTGCCAGTAGTAACCTCGCAGGGAACTATGGCTACACCTTC. The chain has TRBV19 and TRBJ1-2; D may be TRBD1 (5 bases). V was shortened by 4 bases and J by 2 bases, with 11 bases between the two germline ends. The germline V gene has CDR1 LNHDA and CDR2 SQIVND (reference sequence). The CDR3 totals 14 residues.

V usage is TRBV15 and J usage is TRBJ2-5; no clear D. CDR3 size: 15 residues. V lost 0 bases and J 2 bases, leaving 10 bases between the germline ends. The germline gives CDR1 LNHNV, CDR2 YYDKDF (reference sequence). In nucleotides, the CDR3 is TGTGCCACCAGCAGAGATCAGCGAGGACAAGAGACCCAGTACTTC. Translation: CATSRDQRGQETQYF.

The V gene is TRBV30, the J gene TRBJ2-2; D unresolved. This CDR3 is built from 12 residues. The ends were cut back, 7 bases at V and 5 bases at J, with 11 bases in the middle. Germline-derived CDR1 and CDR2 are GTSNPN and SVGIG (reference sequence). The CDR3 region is CAYPRRTGELFF. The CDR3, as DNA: TGTGCCTATCCAAGGCGGACCGGGGAGCTGTTTTTT.

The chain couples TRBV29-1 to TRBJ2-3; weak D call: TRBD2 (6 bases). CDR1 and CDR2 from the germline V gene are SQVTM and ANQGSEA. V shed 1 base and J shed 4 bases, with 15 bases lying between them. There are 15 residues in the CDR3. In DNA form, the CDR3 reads TGCAGCGTTGAAGTCACGGGGGTCCGCGCAGATACGCAGTATTTT. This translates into CSVEVTGVRADTQYF.

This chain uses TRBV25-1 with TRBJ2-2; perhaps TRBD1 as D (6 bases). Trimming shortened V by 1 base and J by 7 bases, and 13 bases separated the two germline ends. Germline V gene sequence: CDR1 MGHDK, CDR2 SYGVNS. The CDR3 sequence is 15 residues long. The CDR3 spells CASSEWTATVGELFF. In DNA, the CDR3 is TGTGCCAGCAGTGAATGGACAGCTACCGTCGGGGAGCTGTTTTTT.

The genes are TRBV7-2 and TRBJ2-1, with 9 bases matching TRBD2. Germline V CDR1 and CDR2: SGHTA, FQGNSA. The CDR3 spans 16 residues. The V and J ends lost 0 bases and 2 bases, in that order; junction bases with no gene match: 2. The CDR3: CASSLAAGGPYNEQFF. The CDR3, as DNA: TGTGCCAGCAGCTTAGCGGCGGGAGGGCCCTACAATGAGCAGTTCTTC.

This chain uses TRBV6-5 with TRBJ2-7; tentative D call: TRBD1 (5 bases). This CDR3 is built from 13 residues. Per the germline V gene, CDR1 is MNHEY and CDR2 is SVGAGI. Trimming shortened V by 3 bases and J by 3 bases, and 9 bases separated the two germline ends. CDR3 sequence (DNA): TGTGCCAGCAGTTATGACAGTTACTACGAGCAGTACTTC. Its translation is CASSYDSYYEQYF.

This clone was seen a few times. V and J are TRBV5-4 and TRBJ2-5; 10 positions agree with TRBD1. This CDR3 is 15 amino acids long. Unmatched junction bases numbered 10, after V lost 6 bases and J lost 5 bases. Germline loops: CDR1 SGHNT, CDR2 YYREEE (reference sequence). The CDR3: CASTPRDRGRETQYF. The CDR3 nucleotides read TGTGCCAGCACCCCCCGGGACAGGGGACGGGAGACCCAGTACTTC.

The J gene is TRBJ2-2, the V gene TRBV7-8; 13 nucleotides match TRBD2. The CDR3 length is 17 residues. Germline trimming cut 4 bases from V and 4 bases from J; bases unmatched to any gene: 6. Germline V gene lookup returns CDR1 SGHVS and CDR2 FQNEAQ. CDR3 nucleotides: TGTGCCAGCAGCTCTTCCAGGACTAGCGGGGGCACCGGGGAGCTGTTTTTT. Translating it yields CASSSSRTSGGTGELFF.

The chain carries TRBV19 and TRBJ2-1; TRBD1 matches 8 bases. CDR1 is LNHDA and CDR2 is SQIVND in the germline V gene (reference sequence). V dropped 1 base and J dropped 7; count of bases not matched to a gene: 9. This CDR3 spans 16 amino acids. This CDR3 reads CASSIGGQGAWNEQFF. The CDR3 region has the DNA TGTGCCAGTAGTATAGGGGGCCAGGGGGCATGGAATGAGCAGTTCTTC.

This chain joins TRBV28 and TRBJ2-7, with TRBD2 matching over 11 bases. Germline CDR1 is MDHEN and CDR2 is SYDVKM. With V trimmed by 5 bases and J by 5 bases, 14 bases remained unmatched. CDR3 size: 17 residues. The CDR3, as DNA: TGTGCCAGCAGTCCCTCTGACTTAGCGGGAGGGAGGGACGAGCAGTACTTC. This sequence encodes CASSPSDLAGGRDEQYF.

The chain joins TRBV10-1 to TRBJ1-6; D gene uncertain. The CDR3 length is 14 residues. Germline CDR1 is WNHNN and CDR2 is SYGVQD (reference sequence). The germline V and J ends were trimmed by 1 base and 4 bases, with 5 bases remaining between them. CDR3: CASSEWPYNSPLHF. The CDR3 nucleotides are TGCGCCAGCAGTGAGTGGCCTTATAATTCACCCCTCCACTTT.

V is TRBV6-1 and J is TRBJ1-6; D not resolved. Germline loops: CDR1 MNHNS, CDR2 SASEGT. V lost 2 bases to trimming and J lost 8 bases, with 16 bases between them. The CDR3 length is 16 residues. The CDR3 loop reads CASSEHVGVKDSPLHF. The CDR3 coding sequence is TGTGCCAGCAGTGAACATGTGGGCGTCAAGGATTCACCCCTCCACTTT.

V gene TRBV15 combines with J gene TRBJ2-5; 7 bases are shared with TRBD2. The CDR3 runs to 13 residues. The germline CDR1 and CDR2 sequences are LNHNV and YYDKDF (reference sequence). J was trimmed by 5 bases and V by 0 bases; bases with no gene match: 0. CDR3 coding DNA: TGTGCCACCAGCAGAGAACTAGCGGAGACCCAGTACTTC. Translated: CATSRELAETQYF.